These 15 T cell receptor beta chains were sequenced from one sample in a study of blood T cell repertoires in COVID-19. Libraries were prepared by immunoSEQ multiplex PCR; TCRdb keeps only in-frame clonotypes and omits some of them. The sample lists over 85,000 clones, about four fifths seen once, with 4% to 5.5% in the top ten. The sample consisted of peripheral blood. Receptors originate from a human donor in a cohort sampled during active COVID-19.

The chain is built from TRBV19 and TRBJ1-3; a possible D gene is TRBD1 (6 bases). This CDR3 is built from 14 residues. The ends were cut back, 5 bases at V and 2 bases at J, with 10 bases in the middle. Per the germline V gene, CDR1 is LNHDA and CDR2 is SQIVND (reference sequence). The CDR3 here is CASSENRAGNTIYF. For the CDR3, the DNA is TGTGCCAGTAGTGAAAACAGGGCTGGAAACACCATATATTTT.

The rearrangement joins TRBV18 to TRBJ1-2; perhaps TRBD1 as D (5 bases). The V end lost 4 bases, the J end lost 8 bases, and 14 bases lay between the germline ends. CDR3 length: 13 amino acids. Germline V gene data show CDR1 as KGHSH and CDR2 as LQKENI. The CDR3 sequence: CASSLTGTVGYTF. The CDR3, as DNA: TGTGCCAGCTCACTAACCGGGACTGTGGGCTACACCTTC.

The chain joins TRBV11-2 to TRBJ2-1; 8 nucleotides agree with TRBD2. From germline, CDR1 is SGHAT and CDR2 FQNNGV. Trimming at V came to 0 bases and at J to 9 bases, leaving 7 bases not matched to a gene. This CDR3 has 15 residues. The DNA of the CDR3 is TGTGCCAGCAGCTTAGACTACGGGGGGGGCGGTGAGCAGTTCTTC. This encodes CASSLDYGGGGEQFF.

This rearrangement joins TRBV4-1 to TRBJ2-7, with TRBD1 as a possible D gene (5 bases). V dropped 0 bases and J dropped 6 bases, with 9 bases sitting between them. Germline CDR1 reads MGHRA; CDR2 reads YSYEKL. There are 13 residues in the CDR3. The CDR3 bases are TGCGCCAGCAGCCAAGATCAGGGTTTCGAGCAGTACTTC. Protein: CASSQDQGFEQYF.

The V gene is TRBV28, the J gene TRBJ1-5, with a weak D call TRBD1 (6 bases). Trimming stripped 6 bases from V and 2 bases from J, with 14 bases between. This CDR3 has 15 amino acids. Germline V gene data show CDR1 as MDHEN and CDR2 as SYDVKM. The CDR3, as DNA: TGTGCCAGCAGAGCAGGGGCCTATGGCAATCAGCCCCAGCATTTT. Amino acid sequence: CASRAGAYGNQPQHF.

The rearrangement uses TRBV7-2 and TRBJ2-7; 9 bases line up with TRBD1. This CDR3 is 16 amino acids long. After removal of 5 bases from V and 0 bases from J, the junction contained 8 bases not matched to a gene. CDR1 is SGHTA and CDR2 is FQGNSA in the germline V gene. The CDR3 nucleotides read TGTGCCAGCAGCAAACAGGGGGCTTCATCCTCCTACGAGCAGTACTTC. This sequence encodes CASSKQGASSSYEQYF.

V usage is TRBV4-1 and J usage is TRBJ2-3; 10 positions match TRBD2. Germline V gene sequence: CDR1 MGHRA, CDR2 YSYEKL. J lost 4 bases, V lost 7 bases, and 14 bases had no gene match. The CDR3 consists of 17 residues. The CDR3 is CASNRGFTSGEADTQYF. The CDR3 DNA is TGCGCCAGCAACCGGGGATTTACTAGCGGGGAGGCAGATACGCAGTATTTT.

J is TRBJ2-1 and V is TRBV5-5, with D hard to call. Per germline, CDR1 SGHKS and CDR2 YYEKEE (reference sequence). The CDR3 loop spans 16 amino acids. Trimming removed 6 bases at V and 4 bases at J, with 20 bases between. Here the CDR3 DNA reads TGTGCCAGCACCCTATACGAGAATCCTCCGTACAATGAGCAGTTCTTC. This encodes CASTLYENPPYNEQFF.

On this clone itself: The conserved phenylalanine or tryptophan normally closing the CDR3 is absent here, so this likely arose from a read error. Because the CDR3's place on the DNA is in doubt, the DNA is left out and the CDR3 is given as listed by TCRdb. The gene calls are TRBV2 and TRBJ1-6; the tabulated D call, TRBD1, remains unverified against the DNA. Germline V lookup: CDR1 SNHLY, CDR2 FYNNEI. Ends included, the CDR3 has 11 residues. The CDR3 protein is CASSELGQGKL.

The chain combines TRBV4-2 with TRBJ2-3, with TRBD2 identical over 7 bases. With 4 bases clipped from V and 6 bases from J, the junction kept 16 bases outside the gene matches. The CDR3 sequence is 17 residues long. CDR1 is LGHNA and CDR2 is YNFKEQ in the germline V gene. CDR3 DNA sequence: TGTGCCAGCAGCCTCTCACATTTAGCGGGCGGGACGGATACGCAGTATTTT. Its protein is CASSLSHLAGGTDTQYF.

The V call is TRBV12-3 or TRBV12-4, the J call TRBJ1-2; D is unclear. The CDR3 loop spans 13 amino acids. V lost 2 bases and J lost 8, with 12 bases in between. The CDR3 DNA is TGTGCCAGCAGTTTAACGGGAACTGGGGGCTACACCTTC. This sequence encodes CASSLTGTGGYTF.

V is TRBV5-5 and J is TRBJ2-2; no clear D gene. V was pared by 0 bases and J by 4 bases, with 4 bases between. Germline lookup yields CDR1 SGHKS and CDR2 YYEKEE (reference sequence). The CDR3 runs 13 residues. The DNA for the CDR3 is TGTGCCAGCAGCTTGGCCTCCACCGGGGAGCTGTTTTTT. Its protein is CASSLASTGELFF. Combining the CDR3 with reference TRBV5-5 and TRBJ2-2 gives the whole variable domain DAGVTQSPTHLIKTRGQQVTLRCSPISGHKSVSWYQQVLGQGPQFIFQYYEKEERGRGNFPDRFSARQFPNYSSELNVNALLLGDSALYLCASSLASTGELFFGEGSRLTVL.

The genes are TRBV5-1 and TRBJ2-1; 9 nucleotides line up with TRBD1. Unmatched junction bases numbered 10, after V lost 3 bases and J lost 6 bases. This CDR3 is built from 16 residues. Germline V lookup: CDR1 SGHRS, CDR2 YFSETQ. The CDR3: CASSSNRDRVFNEQFF. The CDR3 bases are TGCGCCAGCAGCTCAAACCGGGACAGGGTTTTCAATGAGCAGTTCTTC.

This rearrangement joins TRBV6-2 or TRBV6-3 to TRBJ2-5, with D hard to call. V lost 0 bases, J lost 6 bases, and 11 bases lay in between. Per the germline V gene, CDR1 is MNHEY and CDR2 is SVGEGT. This CDR3 has 14 residues. The CDR3 DNA reads as TGTGCCAGCAGTTACTCGTCAGGTCAAAAGACCCAGTACTTC. It specifies CASSYSSGQKTQYF.

The V call is TRBV19, the J call TRBJ1-1; D is uncertain. CDR1 and CDR2 from the germline V gene are LNHDA and SQIVND (reference sequence). V was clipped by 3 bases and J by 4 bases, with 18 bases between them. CDR3 length equals 16 residues. The CDR3 region is CASSIRWGGSGTEAFF. CDR3 nucleotides: TGTGCCAGTAGTATTAGGTGGGGAGGGAGTGGCACTGAAGCTTTCTTT.